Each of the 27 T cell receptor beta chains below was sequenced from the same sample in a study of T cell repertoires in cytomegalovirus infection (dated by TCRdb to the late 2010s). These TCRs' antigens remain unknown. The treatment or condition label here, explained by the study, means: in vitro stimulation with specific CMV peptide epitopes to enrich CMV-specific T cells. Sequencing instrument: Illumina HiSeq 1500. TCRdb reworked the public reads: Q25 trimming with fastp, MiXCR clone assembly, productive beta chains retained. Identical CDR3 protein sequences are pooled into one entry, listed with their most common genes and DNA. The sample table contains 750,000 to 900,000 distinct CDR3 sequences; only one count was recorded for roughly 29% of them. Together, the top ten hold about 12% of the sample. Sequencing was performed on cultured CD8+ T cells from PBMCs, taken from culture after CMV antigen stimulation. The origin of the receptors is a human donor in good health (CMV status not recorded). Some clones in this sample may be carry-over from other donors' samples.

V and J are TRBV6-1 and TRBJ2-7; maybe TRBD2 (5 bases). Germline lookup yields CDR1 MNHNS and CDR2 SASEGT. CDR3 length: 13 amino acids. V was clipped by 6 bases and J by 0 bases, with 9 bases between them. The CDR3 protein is CASRIRDSYEQYF. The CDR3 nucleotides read TGTGCCAGCAGAATTCGGGACTCCTACGAGCAGTACTTC.

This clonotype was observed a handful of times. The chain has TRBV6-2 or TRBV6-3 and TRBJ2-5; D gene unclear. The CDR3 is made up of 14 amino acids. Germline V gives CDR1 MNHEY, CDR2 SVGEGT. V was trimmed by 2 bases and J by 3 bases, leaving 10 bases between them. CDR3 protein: CASSYESPEETQYF. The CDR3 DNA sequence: TGTGCCAGCAGTTACGAATCTCCGGAAGAGACCCAGTACTTC.

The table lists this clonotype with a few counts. This CDR3 is CASSETSGGTNEQFF. DNA for the CDR3: TGTGCCAGCAGCGAGACTAGCGGGGGGACGAATGAGCAGTTCTTC. The chain links TRBV7-3 to TRBJ2-1; 13 bases are shared with TRBD2. There are 15 residues in the CDR3. The germline V gene has CDR1 SGHTA and CDR2 FQGTGA. Unmatched junction bases numbered 5, after V lost 5 bases and J lost 7 bases.

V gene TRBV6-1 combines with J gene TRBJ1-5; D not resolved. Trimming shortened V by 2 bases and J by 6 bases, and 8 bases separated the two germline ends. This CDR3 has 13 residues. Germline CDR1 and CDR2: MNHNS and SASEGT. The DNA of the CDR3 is TGTGCCAGCAGTGAACCCTTCTTTCAGCCCCAGCATTTT. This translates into CASSEPFFQPQHF.

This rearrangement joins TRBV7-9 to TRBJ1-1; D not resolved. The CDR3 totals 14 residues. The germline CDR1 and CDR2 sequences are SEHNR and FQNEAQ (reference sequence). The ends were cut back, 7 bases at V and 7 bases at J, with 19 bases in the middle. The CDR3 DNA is TGTGCCAGCACCAAGATAAGGGTAAAAATTGAAGCTTTCTTT. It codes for CASTKIRVKIEAFF.

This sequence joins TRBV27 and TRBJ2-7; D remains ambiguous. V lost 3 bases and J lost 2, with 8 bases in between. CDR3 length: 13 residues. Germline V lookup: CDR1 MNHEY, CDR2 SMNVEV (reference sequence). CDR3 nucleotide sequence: TGTGCCAGCAGTTTTCCCGCCCCCTACGAGCAGTACGTC. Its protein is CASSFPAPYEQYV.

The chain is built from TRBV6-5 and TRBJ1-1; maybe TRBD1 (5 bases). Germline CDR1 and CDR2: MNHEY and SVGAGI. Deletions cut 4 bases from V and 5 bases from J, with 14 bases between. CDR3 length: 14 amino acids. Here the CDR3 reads CASSFRGVDTEAFF. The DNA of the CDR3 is TGTGCCAGCAGTTTCCGGGGGGTGGATACTGAAGCTTTCTTT.

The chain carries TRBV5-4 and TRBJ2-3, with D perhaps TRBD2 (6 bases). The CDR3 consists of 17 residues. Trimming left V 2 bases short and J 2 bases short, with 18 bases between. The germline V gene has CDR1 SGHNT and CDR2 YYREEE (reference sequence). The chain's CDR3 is CASSFPVRGSLTDTQYF. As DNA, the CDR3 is TGTGCCAGCAGCTTCCCTGTGCGGGGTTCCCTCACAGATACGCAGTATTTT. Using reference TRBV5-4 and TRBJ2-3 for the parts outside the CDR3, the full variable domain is ETGVTQSPTHLIKTRGQQVTLRCSSQSGHNTVSWYQQALGQGPQFIFQYYREEENGRGNFPPRFSGLQFPNYSSELNVNALELDDSALYLCASSFPVRGSLTDTQYFGPGTRLTVL.

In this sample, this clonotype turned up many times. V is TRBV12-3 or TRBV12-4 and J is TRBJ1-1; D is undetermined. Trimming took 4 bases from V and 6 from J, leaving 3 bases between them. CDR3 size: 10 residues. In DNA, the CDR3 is TGTGCCAGCAGTTACTCTGAAGCTTTCTTT. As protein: CASSYSEAFF.

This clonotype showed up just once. DNA for the CDR3: TGTGCCAGCACCCATCCGGGACAGAAGTATCCGGACACTGAAGCTTTCTTT. Protein sequence: CASTHPGQKYPDTEAFF. The rearrangement uses TRBV28 and TRBJ1-1; 7 positions agree with TRBD1. Germline V CDR1 and CDR2: MDHEN, SYDVKM. This CDR3 is 17 amino acids long. With V trimmed by 7 bases and J by 3 bases, 17 bases remained unmatched.

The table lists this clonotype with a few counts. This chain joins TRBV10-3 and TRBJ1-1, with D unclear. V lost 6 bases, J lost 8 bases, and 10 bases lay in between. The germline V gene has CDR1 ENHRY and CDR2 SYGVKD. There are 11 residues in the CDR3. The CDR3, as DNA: TGTGCCATCAGGACGACGGACGAAGCTTTCTTT. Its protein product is CAIRTTDEAFF.

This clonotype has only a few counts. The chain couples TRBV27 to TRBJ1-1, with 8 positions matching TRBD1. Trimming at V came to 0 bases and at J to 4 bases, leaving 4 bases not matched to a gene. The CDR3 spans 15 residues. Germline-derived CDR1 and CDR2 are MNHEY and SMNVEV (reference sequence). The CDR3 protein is CASSLSQGAFTEAFF. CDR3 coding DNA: TGTGCCAGCAGTTTATCCCAGGGGGCCTTCACTGAAGCTTTCTTT.

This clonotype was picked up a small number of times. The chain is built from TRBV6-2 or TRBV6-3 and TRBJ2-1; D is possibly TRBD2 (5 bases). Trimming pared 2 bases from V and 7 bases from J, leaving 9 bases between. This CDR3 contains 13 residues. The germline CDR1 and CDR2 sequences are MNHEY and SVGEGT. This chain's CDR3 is CASSYRLANEQFF. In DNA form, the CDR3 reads TGTGCCAGCAGTTACCGTCTAGCAAATGAGCAGTTCTTC.

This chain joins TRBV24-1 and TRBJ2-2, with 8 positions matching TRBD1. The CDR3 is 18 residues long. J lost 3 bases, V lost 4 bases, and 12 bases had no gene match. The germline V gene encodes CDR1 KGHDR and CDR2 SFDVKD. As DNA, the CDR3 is TGTGCCACCAGTGACTCCATTGAGACAGGGGCATACACCGGGGAGCTGTTTTTT. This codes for CATSDSIETGAYTGELFF.

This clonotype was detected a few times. The CDR3 sequence: CASSLGRQLDPLHF. The DNA for the CDR3 is TGTGCCAGCAGCCTTGGACGGCAGTTAGATCCCCTCCACTTT. The chain has TRBV6-6 and TRBJ1-6; D unresolved. Germline V gene data show CDR1 as MNHNY and CDR2 as SVGAGI (reference sequence). The CDR3 runs to 14 residues. Between the trimmed V and J ends, which lost 6 bases and 13 bases, there was a span of 19 bases.

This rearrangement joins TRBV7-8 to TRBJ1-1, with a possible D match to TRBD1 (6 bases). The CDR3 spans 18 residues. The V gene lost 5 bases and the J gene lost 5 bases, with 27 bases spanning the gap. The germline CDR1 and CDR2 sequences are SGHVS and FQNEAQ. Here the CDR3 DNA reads TGTGCCAGCAGCCCGTCTAGGGGGGATAGGGCGCCGGGGACTGAAGCTTTCTTT. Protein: CASSPSRGDRAPGTEAFF.

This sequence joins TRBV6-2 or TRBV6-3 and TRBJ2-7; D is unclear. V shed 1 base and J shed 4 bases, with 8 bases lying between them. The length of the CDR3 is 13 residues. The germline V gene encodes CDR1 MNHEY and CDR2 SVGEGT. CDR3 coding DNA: TGTGCCAGCAGTTACTGGGGTGATTACGAGCAGTACTTC. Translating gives CASSYWGDYEQYF.

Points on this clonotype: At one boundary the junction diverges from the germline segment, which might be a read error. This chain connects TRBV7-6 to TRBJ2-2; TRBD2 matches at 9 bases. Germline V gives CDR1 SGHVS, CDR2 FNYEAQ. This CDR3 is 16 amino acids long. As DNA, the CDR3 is TGTGCTAGCAGCCCCGAGGTAGCGGGGGACACCGGGGAGCTGTTTTTT. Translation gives CASSPEVAGDTGELFF.

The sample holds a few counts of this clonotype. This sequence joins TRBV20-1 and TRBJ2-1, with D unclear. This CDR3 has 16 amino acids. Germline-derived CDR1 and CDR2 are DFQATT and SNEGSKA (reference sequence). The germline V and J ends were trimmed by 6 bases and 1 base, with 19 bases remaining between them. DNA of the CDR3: TGCAGTGCATCGAGTGCCCGAAGCGAATCCTACAATGAGCAGTTCTTC. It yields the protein CSASSARSESYNEQFF.

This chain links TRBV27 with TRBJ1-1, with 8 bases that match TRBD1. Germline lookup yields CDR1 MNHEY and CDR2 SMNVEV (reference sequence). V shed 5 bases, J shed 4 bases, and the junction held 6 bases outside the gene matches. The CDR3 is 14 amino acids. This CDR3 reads CASSIGQGGTEAFF. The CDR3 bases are TGTGCCAGCAGTATAGGACAGGGTGGCACTGAAGCTTTCTTT.

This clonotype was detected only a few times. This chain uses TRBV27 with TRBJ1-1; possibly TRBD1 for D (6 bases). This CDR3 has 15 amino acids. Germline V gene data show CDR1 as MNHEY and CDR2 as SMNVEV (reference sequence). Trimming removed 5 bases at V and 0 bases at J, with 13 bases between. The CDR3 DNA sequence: TGTGCCAGCAGTCGATACAGGGCTCTGAACACTGAAGCTTTCTTT. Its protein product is CASSRYRALNTEAFF.

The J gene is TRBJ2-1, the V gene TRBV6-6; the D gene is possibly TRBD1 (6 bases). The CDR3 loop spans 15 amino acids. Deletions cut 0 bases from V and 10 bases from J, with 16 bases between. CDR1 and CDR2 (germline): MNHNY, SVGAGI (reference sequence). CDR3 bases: TGTGCCAGCAGTTACTCGCCGGGAAGAGGGGGAGAGCAGTTCTTC. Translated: CASSYSPGRGGEQFF.

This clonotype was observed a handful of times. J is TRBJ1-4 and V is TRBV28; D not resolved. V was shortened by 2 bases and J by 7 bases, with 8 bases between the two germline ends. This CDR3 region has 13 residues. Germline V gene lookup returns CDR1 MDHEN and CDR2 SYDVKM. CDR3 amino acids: CASSLAPSEKLFF. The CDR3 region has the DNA TGTGCCAGCAGTTTAGCCCCTAGTGAAAAACTGTTTTTT.

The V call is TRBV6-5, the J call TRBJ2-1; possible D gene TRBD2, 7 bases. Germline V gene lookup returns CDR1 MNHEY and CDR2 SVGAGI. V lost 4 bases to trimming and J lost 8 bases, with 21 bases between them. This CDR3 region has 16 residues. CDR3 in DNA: TGTGCCAGCAGTTTGGGAGAGGGGGGGGCCAGACATGAGCAGTTCTTC. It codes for CASSLGEGGARHEQFF.

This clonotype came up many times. The CDR3: CASSALLAGVNPYNEQFF. CDR3 sequence (DNA): TGTGCCAGCAGCGCCTTACTAGCGGGGGTGAACCCTTACAATGAGCAGTTCTTC. This chain links TRBV11-2 with TRBJ2-1; 11 bases line up with TRBD2. Trimming at V came to 5 bases and at J to 4 bases, leaving 13 bases not matched to a gene. The CDR3 contains 18 residues. Germline V gene lookup returns CDR1 SGHAT and CDR2 FQNNGV. Combining the CDR3 with reference TRBV11-2 and TRBJ2-1 gives the whole variable domain EAGVAQSPRYKIIEKRQSVAFWCNPISGHATLYWYQQILGQGPKLLIQFQNNGVVDDSQLPKDRFSAERLKGVDSTLKIQPAKLEDSAVYLCASSALLAGVNPYNEQFFGPGTRLTVL.

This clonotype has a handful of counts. The CDR3 DNA reads TGTGCCAGCAGCCCCAGGGACAGGGCCGACGAGCAGTACTTC. Translation: CASSPRDRADEQYF. This rearrangement joins TRBV7-6 to TRBJ2-7; TRBD1 matches 9 bases. The germline gives CDR1 SGHVS, CDR2 FNYEAQ. The CDR3 covers 14 residues. J gave up 5 bases and V 5 bases, and 7 bases lay outside the gene matches.

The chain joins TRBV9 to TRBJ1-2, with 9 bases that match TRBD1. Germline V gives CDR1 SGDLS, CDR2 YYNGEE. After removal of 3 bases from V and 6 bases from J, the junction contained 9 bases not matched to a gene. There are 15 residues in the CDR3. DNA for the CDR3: TGTGCCAGCAGCGCGACAGGGGGGAGTCGGGATGGCTACACCTTC. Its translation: CASSATGGSRDGYTF.